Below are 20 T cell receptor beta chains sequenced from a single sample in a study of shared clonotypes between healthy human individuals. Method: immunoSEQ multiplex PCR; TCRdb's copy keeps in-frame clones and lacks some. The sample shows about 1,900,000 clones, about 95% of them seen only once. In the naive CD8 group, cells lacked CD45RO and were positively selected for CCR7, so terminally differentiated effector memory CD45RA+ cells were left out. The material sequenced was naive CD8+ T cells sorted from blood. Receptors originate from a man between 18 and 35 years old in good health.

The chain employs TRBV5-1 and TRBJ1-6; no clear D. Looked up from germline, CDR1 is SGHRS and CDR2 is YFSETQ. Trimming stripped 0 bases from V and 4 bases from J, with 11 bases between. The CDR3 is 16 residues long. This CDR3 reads CASSLETAVYNSPLHF. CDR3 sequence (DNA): TGCGCCAGCAGCTTGGAGACGGCGGTTTATAATTCACCCCTCCACTTT.

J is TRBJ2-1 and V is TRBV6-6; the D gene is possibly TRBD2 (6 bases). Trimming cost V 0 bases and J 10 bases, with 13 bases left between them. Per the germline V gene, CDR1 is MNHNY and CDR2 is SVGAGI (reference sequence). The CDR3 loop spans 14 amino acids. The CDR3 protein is CASSYSLAAQEQFF. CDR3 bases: TGTGCCAGCAGTTACTCACTAGCCGCCCAGGAGCAGTTCTTC.

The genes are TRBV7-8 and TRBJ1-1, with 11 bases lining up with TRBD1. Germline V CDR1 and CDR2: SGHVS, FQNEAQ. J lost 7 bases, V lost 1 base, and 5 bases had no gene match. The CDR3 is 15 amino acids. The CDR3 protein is CASSLGGTGGIEAFF. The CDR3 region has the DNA TGTGCCAGCAGCTTAGGGGGGACAGGGGGTATTGAAGCTTTCTTT.

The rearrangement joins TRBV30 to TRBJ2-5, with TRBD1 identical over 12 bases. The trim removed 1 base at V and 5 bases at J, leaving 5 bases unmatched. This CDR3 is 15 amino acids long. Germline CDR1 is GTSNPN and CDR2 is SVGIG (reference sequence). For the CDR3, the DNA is TGTGCCTGGAGTGCTGGGACAGGGGGCTGGGAGACCCAGTACTTC. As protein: CAWSAGTGGWETQYF.

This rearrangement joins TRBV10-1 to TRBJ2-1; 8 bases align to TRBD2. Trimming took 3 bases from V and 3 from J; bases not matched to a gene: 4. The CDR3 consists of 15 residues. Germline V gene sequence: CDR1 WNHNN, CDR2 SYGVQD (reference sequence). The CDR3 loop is CASSDGLAGYNEQFF. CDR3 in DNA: TGCGCCAGCAGTGACGGCCTAGCGGGCTACAATGAGCAGTTCTTC.

The CDR3 nucleotides are TGTGCCTGGAGTGCGAAGGACAGGGTGGAAGAGACCCAGTACTTC. It translates to CAWSAKDRVEETQYF. V gene TRBV30 combines with J gene TRBJ2-5, with TRBD1 identical over 8 bases. CDR3 size: 15 residues. Germline V gives CDR1 GTSNPN, CDR2 SVGIG (reference sequence). With V trimmed by 1 base and J by 3 bases, 7 bases remained unmatched.

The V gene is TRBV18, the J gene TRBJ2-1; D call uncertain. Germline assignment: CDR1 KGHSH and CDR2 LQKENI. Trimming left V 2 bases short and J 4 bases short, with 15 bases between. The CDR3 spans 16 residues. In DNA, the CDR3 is TGTGCCAGCTCACCATATCCGAGGAACGATTACAATGAGCAGTTCTTC. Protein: CASSPYPRNDYNEQFF.

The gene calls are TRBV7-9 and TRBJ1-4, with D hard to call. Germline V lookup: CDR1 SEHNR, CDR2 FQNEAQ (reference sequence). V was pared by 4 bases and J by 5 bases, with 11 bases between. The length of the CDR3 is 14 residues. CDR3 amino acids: CASSYRGTNEKLFF. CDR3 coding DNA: TGTGCCAGCAGCTACCGGGGAACAAATGAAAAACTGTTTTTT.

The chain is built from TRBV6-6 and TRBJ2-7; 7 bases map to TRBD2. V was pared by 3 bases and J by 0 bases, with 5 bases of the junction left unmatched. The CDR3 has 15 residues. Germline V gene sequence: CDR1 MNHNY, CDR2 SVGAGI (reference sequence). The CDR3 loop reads CASSYLAGASYEQYF. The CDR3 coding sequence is TGTGCCAGCAGTTATTTGGCGGGAGCCTCCTACGAGCAGTACTTC.

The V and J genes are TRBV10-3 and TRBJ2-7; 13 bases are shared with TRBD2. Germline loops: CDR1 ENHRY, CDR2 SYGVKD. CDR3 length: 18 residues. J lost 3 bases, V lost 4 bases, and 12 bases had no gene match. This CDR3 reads CAISGTSGGGTIVYEQYF. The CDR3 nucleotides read TGTGCCATCAGTGGGACTAGCGGGGGAGGAACAATTGTCTACGAGCAGTACTTC.

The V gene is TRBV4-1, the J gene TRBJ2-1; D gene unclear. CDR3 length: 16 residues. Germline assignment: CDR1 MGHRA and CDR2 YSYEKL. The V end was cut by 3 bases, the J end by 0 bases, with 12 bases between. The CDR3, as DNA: TGCGCCAGCAGCCAGGCATGGGATGTCTCCTACAATGAGCAGTTCTTC. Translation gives CASSQAWDVSYNEQFF.

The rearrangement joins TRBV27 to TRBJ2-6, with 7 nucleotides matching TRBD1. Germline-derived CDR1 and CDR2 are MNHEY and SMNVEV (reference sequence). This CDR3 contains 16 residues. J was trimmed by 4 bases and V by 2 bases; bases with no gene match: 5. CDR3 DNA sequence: TGTGCCAGCAGTTTAACAGGGGTGAGGGGGGCCAACGTCCTGACTTTC. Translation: CASSLTGVRGANVLTF.

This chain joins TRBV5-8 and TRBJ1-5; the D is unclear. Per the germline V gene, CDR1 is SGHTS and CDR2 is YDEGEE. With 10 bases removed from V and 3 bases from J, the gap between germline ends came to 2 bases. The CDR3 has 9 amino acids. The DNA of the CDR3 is TGTGCCTACAATCAGCCCCAGCATTTT. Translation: CAYNQPQHF. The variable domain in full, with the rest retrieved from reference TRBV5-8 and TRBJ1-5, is EAGVTQSPTHLIKTRGQQATLRCSPISGHTSVYWYQQALGLGLQFLLWYDEGEERNRGNFPPRFSGRQFPNYSSELNVNALELEDSALYLCAYNQPQHFGDGTRLSIL.

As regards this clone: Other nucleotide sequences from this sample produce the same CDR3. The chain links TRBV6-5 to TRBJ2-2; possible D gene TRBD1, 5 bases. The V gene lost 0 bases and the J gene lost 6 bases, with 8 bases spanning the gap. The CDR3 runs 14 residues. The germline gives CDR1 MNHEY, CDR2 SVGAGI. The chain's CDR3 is CASSYSKGAGELFF. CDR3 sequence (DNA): TGTGCCAGCAGTTACTCGAAAGGGGCCGGGGAGCTGTTTTTT.

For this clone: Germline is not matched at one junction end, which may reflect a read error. The CDR3 region is CASSSSSGGANEQFF. CDR3 nucleotides: TGTGCTAGCAGCTCTTCTAGCGGGGGGGCGAATGAGCAGTTCTTC. The chain joins TRBV7-7 to TRBJ2-1; 12 bases match TRBD2. Germline assignment: CDR1 SSHAT and CDR2 FNYEAQ (reference sequence). CDR3 length: 15 residues.

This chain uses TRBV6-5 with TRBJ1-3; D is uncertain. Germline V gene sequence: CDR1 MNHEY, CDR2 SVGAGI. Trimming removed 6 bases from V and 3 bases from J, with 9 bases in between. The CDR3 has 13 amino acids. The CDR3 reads CASSGVFGNTIYF. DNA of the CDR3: TGTGCCAGCAGCGGGGTGTTTGGAAACACCATATATTTT.

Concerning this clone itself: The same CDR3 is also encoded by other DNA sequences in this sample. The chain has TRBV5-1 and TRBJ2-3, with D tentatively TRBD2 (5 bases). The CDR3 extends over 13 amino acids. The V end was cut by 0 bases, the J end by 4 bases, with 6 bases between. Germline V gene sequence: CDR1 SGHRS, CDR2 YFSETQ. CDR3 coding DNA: TGCGCCAGCAGCTTGGCGGGATCAGATACGCAGTATTTT. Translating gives CASSLAGSDTQYF.

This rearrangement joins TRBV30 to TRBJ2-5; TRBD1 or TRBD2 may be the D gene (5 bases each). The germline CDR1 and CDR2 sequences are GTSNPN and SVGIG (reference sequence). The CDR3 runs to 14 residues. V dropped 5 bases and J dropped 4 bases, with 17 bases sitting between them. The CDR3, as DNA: TGTGCCTGGGAGGGGTCTTTGGCGGGAGAGACCCAGTACTTC. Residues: CAWEGSLAGETQYF.

DNA of the CDR3: TGTGCCAGCAGCTTACAGGGGGCTTGGTACGAGCAGTACTTC. As protein: CASSLQGAWYEQYF. The V and J genes are TRBV13 and TRBJ2-7; 8 bases map to TRBD1. V lost 2 bases to trimming and J lost 4 bases; unmatched junction nucleotides: 4. The CDR3 length is 14 residues. From germline, CDR1 is PRHDT and CDR2 FYEKMQ (reference sequence).

The CDR3 sequence: CAWSVMTGVMNTEAFF. The CDR3, as DNA: TGTGCCTGGAGTGTGATGACAGGGGTTATGAACACTGAAGCTTTCTTT. This rearrangement joins TRBV30 to TRBJ1-1, with TRBD1 identical over 8 bases. The V and J ends lost 0 bases and 0 bases, in that order; junction bases with no gene match: 6. The CDR3 contains 16 residues. The germline V gene has CDR1 GTSNPN and CDR2 SVGIG (reference sequence).